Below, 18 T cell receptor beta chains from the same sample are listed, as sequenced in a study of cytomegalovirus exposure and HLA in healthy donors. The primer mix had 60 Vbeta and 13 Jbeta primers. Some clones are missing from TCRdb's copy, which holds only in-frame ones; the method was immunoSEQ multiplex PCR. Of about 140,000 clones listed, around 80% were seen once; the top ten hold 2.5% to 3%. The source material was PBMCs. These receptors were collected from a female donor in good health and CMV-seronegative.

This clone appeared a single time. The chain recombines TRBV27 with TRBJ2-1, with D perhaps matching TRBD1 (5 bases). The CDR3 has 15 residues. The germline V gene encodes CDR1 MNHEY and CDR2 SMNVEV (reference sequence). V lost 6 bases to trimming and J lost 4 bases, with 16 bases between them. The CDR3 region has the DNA TGTGCCAGCAGCGACGTTCAGGGAAGGTACAATGAGCAGTTCTTC. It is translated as CASSDVQGRYNEQFF.

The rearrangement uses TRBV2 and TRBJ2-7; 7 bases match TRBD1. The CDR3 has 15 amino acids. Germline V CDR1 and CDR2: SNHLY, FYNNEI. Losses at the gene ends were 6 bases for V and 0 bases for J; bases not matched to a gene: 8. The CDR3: CASSYPGQISYEQYF. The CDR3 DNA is TGTGCCAGCAGCTACCCGGGACAGATCTCCTACGAGCAGTACTTC.

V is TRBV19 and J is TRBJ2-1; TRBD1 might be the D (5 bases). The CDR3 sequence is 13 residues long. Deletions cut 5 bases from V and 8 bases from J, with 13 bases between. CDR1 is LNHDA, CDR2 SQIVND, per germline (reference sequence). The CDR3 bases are TGTGCCAGTAGTCTCTGGCAGGGCTATGAGCAGTTCTTC. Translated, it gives CASSLWQGYEQFF. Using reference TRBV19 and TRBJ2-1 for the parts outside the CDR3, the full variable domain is DGGITQSPKYLFRKEGQNVTLSCEQNLNHDAMYWYRQDPGQGLRLIYYSQIVNDFQKGDIAEGYSVSREKKESFPLTVTSAQKNPTAFYLCASSLWQGYEQFFGPGTRLTVL.

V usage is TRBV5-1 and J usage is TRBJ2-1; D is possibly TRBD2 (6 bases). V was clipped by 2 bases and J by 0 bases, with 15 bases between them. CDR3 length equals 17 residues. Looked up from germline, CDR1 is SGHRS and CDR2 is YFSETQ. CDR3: CASSLGTGAGSYNEQFF. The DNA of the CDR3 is TGCGCCAGCAGCTTAGGAACGGGAGCTGGCTCCTACAATGAGCAGTTCTTC.

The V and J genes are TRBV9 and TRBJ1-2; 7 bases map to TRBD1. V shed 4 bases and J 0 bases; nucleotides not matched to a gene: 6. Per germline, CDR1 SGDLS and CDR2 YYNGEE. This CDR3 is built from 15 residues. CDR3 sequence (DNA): TGTGCCAGCAGCCGACAGGGTTCACCTAACTATGGCTACACCTTC. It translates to CASSRQGSPNYGYTF.

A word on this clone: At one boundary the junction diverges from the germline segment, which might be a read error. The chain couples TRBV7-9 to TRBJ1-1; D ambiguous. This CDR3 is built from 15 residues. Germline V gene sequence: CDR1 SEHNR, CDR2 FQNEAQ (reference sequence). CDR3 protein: CSSSRVAGLNTEAFF. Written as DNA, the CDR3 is TGTTCCAGCAGCCGGGTGGCAGGACTTAACACTGAAGCTTTCTTT.

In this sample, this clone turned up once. CDR3 loop: CASSLVSVQETQYF. In DNA form, the CDR3 reads TGCGCCAGCAGCTTGGTCTCGGTCCAAGAGACCCAGTACTTC. This chain joins TRBV5-1 and TRBJ2-5; D gene ambiguous. Germline CDR1 reads SGHRS; CDR2 reads YFSETQ. The CDR3 runs 14 residues. Between the trimmed V and J ends, which lost 0 bases and 1 base, there was a span of 7 bases.

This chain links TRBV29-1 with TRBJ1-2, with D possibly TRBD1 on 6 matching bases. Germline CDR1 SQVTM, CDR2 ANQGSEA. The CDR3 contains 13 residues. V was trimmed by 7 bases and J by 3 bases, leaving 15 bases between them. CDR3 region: CSATGSGDYGYTF. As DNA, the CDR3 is TGCAGCGCTACGGGATCAGGGGACTATGGCTACACCTTC.

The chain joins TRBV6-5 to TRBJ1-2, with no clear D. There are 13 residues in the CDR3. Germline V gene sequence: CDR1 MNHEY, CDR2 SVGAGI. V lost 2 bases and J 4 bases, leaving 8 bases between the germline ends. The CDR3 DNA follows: TGTGCCAGCAGTTACGAGGGCCTCTATGGCTACACCTTC. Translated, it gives CASSYEGLYGYTF.

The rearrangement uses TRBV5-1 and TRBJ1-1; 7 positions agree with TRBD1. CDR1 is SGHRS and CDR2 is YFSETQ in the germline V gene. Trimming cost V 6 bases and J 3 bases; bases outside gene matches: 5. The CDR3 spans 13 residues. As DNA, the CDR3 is TGCGCCAGCAATAGACAGGGTGACACTGAAGCTTTCTTT. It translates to CASNRQGDTEAFF.

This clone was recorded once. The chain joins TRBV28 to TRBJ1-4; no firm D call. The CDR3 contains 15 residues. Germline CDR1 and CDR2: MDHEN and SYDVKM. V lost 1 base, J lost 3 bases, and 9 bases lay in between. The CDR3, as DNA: TGTGCCAGCAGTTTATCCTCACCGGCTAATGAAAAACTGTTTTTT. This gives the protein CASSLSSPANEKLFF.

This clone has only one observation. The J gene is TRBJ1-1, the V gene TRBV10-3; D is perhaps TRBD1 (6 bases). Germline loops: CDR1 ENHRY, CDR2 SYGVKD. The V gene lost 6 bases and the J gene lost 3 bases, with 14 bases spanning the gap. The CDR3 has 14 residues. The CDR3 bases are TGTGCCATCAGGAACAGGGATCAGCACACTGAAGCTTTCTTT. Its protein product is CAIRNRDQHTEAFF.

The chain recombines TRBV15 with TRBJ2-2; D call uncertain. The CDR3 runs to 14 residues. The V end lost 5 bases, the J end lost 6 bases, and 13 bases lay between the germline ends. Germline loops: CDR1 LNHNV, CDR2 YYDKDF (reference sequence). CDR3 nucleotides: TGTGCCACCAGCCACGGCGGCTTCCCCGGGGAGCTGTTTTTT. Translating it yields CATSHGGFPGELFF.

The CDR3 region has the DNA TGCAGCGTTCTCCGCCGGGCTGGGGAGAGCACAGATACGCAGTATTTT. Encoded protein: CSVLRRAGESTDTQYF. The genes are TRBV29-1 and TRBJ2-3; D may be TRBD2 (5 bases). The CDR3 runs to 16 residues. Trimming removed 5 bases from V and 0 bases from J, with 18 bases in between. Per the germline V gene, CDR1 is SQVTM and CDR2 is ANQGSEA.

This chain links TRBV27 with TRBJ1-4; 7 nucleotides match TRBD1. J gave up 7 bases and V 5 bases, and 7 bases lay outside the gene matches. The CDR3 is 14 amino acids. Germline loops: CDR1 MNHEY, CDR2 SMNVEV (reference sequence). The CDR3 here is CASSTTGMVEKLFF. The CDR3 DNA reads TGTGCCAGCAGTACGACAGGGATGGTTGAAAAACTGTTTTTT.

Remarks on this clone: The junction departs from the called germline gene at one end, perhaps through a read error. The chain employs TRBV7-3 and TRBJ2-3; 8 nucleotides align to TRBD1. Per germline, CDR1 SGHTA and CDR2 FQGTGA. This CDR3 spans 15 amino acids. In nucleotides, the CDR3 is TGTGCCAGCAGTTTAAACAGGGGGGGCACAGATACGCAGTATTTT. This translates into CASSLNRGGTDTQYF.

This CDR3 is CASMGGDNYGYTF. The CDR3 nucleotides are TGTGCCAGTATGGGGGGAGATAACTATGGCTACACCTTC. V and J are TRBV19 and TRBJ1-2, with D possibly TRBD1 on 5 matching bases. The CDR3 extends over 13 amino acids. Between the trimmed V and J ends, which lost 7 bases and 1 base, there was a span of 10 bases. Germline values: CDR1 LNHDA, CDR2 SQIVND (reference sequence).

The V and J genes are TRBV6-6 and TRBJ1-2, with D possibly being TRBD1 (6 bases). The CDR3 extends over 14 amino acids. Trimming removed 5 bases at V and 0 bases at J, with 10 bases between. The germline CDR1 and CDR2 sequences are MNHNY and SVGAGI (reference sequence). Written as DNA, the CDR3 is TGTGCCAGCAGTCCCCGGGACACTAACTATGGCTACACCTTC. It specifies CASSPRDTNYGYTF.